What follows is one T cell receptor (beta chain) and its context. Which antigen it targets is not known. Per-nucleotide qualities are absent, and no much larger clonotype sits a single base away. The CDR3, from cysteine to phenylalanine, totals 14 residues. This entry keeps only the CDR3 DNA: 42 bases, framed from base 1. In the germline V gene, CDR1 corresponds to SNHLY and CDR2 to FYNNEI. Trimming leaves V shorter by 7 bases and J shorter by 5 bases, with the junction holding 7 bases beyond the gene matches. The sample belongs to a study of blood T cell repertoires in COVID-19 (dated by TCRdb to 2019 to 2021). Background on the whole study: The collaborator samples originated in the United States, Italy and Spain and spanned the acute and convalescent phases of COVID-19. A freely available public database, intended as a resource for researchers studying the immune response to SARS-CoV-2, is where the repertoires were released. HLA class I and class II types, where available, came from metadata supplied by the sample provider rather than from assay-based typing. The samples were drawn from the first 160 participants of the ongoing ImmuneRACE study and from some 1,300 subjects provided by 6 global collaborators. Nearly every sample came with metadata listing a de-identified subject ID, COVID-19 status, age in years and sex. The material from the prospective study consisted of cDNA or gDNA derived from T cells, B-cell-depleted T cells, or PBMCs. Deeply sampled blood TCRbeta repertoires from subjects exposed to, actively infected with, or recovered from COVID-19 were included in the dataset. Overall study results and their limits: The quantity of clinical and demographic metadata differed by source and by participant and was supplied without curation.

At one collaborating source in Seattle, patients were enrolled during active infection and were followed longitudinally through the course of disease. Whole blood was collected in K2EDTA tubes by collaborating institutions according to the institutions' own protocols. For TCRbeta analysis, collaborators shipped samples as frozen whole blood, isolated PBMCs, or DNA extracted from either of those sample types. The immunoSEQ Assay, a bias-controlled multiplex PCR, was used to amplify TCRbeta CDR3 regions from genomic DNA. As for the authors' bioinformatics: The number of nucleated cells in each sample was estimated from the amplification of reference gene primers within the assay. To quantify the absolute abundance of each unique TCRbeta CDR3 rearrangement, sequence reads were collapsed and filtered. Productive Simpson clonality was computed per sample as the square root of Simpson's diversity index over productive rearrangements. The immuneACCESS repertoire file appears here via TCRdb, limited to in-frame rearrangements. These files lack a portion of the clones; in checked studies, under half of the deficit traces to unresolved V genes, and the cause of the others is not known. V and J calls and clone size are those listed in that table; D and trimming were worked out from the DNA. Here the sample has 120,000 or so clones; under 95% occur a single time. The ten largest make up 4% to 5% of the sample.

The sequence came from a man aged 60-69 years with COVID-19, enrolled during active disease. Sequenced material: peripheral blood. The sequence is built from TRBV2 and TRBJ2-7; 11 central nucleotides agree with TRBD1. In nucleotides, the sequence is TGTGCCAGCAAATGGGGACAGGGGGACAACGAGCAGTACTTC. This sequence encodes CASKWGQGDNEQYF.